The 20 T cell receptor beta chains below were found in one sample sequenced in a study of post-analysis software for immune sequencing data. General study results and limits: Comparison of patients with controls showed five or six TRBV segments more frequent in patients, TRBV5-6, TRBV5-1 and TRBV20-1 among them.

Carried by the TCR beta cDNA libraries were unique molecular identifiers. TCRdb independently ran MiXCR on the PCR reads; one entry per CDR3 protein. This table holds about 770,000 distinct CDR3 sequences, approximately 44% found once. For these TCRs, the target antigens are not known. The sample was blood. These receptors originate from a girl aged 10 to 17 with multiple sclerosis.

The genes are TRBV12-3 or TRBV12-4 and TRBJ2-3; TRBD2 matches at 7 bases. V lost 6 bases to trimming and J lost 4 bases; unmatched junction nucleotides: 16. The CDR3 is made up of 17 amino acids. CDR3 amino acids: CASSNSPWGGFADTQYF. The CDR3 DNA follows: TGTGCCAGCAGCAATTCCCCGTGGGGGGGGTTCGCAGATACGCAGTATTTT.

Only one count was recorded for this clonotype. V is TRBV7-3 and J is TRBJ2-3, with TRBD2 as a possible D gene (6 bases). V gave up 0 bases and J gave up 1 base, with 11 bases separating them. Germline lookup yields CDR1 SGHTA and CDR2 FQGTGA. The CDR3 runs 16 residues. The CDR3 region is CASSLTSASGTDTQYF. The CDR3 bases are TGTGCCAGCAGCTTAACGTCGGCTAGCGGCACAGATACGCAGTATTTT.

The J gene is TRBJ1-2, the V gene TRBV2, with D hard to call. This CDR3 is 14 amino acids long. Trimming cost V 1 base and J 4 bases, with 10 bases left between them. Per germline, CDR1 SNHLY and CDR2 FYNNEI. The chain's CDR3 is CASSEGRRGYGYTF. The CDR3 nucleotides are TGTGCCAGCAGTGAAGGACGTCGGGGCTATGGCTACACCTTC.

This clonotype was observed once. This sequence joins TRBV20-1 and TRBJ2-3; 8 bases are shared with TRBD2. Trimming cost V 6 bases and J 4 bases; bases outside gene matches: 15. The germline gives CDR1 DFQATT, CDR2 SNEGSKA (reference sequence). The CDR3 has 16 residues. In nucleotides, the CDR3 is TGCAGTGCCCGGGGGGGGAGGGCCCCCTCCCCAGATACGCAGTATTTT. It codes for CSARGGRAPSPDTQYF.

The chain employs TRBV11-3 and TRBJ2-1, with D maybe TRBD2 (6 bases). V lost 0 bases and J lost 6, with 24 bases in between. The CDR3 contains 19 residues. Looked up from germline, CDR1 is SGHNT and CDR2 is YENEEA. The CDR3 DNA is TGTGCCAGCAGCTTAGATGGGGGTCTAGCGAGAATGGGAGGCAATGAGCAGTTCTTC. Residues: CASSLDGGLARMGGNEQFF.

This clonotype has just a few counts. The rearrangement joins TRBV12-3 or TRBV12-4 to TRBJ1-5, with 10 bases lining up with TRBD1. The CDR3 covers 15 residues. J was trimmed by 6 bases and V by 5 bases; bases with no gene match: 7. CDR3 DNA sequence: TGTGCCAGCAGTAAGGACAGGGGGTTAGGTCAGCCCCAGCATTTT. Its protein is CASSKDRGLGQPQHF.

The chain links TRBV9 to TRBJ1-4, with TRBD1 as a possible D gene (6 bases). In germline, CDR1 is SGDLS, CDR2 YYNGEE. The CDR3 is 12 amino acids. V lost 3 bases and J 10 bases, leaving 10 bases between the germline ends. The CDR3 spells CASSDRVGKLFF. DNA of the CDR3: TGTGCCAGCAGCGACAGGGTCGGAAAACTGTTTTTT. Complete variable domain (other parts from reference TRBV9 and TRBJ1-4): DSGVTQTPKHLITATGQRVTLRCSPRSGDLSVYWYQQSLDQGLQFLIQYYNGEERAKGNILERFSAQQFPDLHSELNLSSLELGDSALYFCASSDRVGKLFFGSGTQLSVL.

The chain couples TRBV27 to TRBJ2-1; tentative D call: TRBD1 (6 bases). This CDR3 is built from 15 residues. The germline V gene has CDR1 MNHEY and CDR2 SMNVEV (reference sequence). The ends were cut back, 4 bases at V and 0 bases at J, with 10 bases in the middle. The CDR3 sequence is CASSSTGHSYNEQFF. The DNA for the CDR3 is TGTGCCAGCAGTTCCACAGGGCACTCCTACAATGAGCAGTTCTTC.

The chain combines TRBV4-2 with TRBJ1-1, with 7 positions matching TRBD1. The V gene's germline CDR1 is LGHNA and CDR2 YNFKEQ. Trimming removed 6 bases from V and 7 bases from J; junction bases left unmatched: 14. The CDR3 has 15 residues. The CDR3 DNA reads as TGTGCCAGCAGGCCGATGTTACAGGGGAGGGTTGAAGCTTTCTTT. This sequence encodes CASRPMLQGRVEAFF.

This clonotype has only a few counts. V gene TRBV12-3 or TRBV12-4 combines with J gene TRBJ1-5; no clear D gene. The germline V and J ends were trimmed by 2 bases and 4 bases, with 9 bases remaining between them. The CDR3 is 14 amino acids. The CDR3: CASSLWEGNQPQHF. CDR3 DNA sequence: TGTGCCAGCAGTTTATGGGAGGGTAATCAGCCCCAGCATTTT.

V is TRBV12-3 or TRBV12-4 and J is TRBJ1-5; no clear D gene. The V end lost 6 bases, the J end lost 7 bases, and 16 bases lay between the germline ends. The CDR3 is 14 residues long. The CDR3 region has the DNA TGTGCCAGCAGCAGAGCACCGACCACGCAGCCCCAGCATTTT. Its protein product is CASSRAPTTQPQHF.

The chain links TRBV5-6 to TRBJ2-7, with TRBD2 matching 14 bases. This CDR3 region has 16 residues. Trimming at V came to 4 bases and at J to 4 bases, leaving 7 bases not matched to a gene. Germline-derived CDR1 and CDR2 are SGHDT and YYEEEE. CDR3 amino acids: CASSAGTSGSDYEQYF. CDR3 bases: TGTGCCAGCAGCGCGGGGACTAGCGGGAGCGATTACGAGCAGTACTTC.

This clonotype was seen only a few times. The CDR3 DNA reads as TGTGCCATCAGTGAGTCGACTCCTGGTCCCCCGTCTTTGAGTCCAGATACGCAGTATTTT. This sequence encodes CAISESTPGPPSLSPDTQYF. The chain joins TRBV10-3 to TRBJ2-3; D is uncertain. Germline lookup yields CDR1 ENHRY and CDR2 SYGVKD. Trimming stripped 0 bases from V and 4 bases from J, with 26 bases between. This CDR3 contains 20 residues.

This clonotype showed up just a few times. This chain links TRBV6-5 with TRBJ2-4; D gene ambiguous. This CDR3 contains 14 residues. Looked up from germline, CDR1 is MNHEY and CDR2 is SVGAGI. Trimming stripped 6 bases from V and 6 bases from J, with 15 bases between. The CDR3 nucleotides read TGTGCCAGCAGCCCCGGCCTGACACCAAACATTCAGTACTTC. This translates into CASSPGLTPNIQYF.

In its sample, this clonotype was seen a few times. DNA for the CDR3: TGTGCCATCAGTCTTACGGACAGGGCTACGGGGCAGTACTTC. Protein product: CAISLTDRATGQYF. The chain employs TRBV10-3 and TRBJ2-7; 8 positions match TRBD1. The ends lost 5 bases at V and 9 bases at J; junction bases unmatched: 12. CDR1 ENHRY and CDR2 SYGVKD come from the germline V gene. The CDR3 is 14 residues long.

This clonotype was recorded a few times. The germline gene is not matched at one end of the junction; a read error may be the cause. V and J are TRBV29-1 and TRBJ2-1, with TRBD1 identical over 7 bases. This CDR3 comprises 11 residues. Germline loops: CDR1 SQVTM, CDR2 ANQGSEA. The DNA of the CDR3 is TGCGGCGTGCCAGGGGGCAATGAGCAGTTCTTC. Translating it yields CGVPGGNEQFF.

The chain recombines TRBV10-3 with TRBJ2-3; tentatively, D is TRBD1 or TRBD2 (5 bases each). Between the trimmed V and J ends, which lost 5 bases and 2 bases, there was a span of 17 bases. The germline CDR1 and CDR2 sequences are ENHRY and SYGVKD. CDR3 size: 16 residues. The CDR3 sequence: CAISLRDGKNTDTQYF. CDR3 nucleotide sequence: TGTGCCATCAGTCTCCGGGACGGCAAAAACACAGATACGCAGTATTTT.

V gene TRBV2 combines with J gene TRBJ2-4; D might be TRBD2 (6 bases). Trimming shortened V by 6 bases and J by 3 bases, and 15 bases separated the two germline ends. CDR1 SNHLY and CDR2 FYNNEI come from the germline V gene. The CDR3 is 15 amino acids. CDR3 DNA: TGTGCCAGCAGGGCCCCCGGCGGGGTCAAAAACATTCAGTACTTC. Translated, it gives CASRAPGGVKNIQYF. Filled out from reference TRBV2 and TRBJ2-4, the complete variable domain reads EPEVTQTPSHQVTQMGQEVILRCVPISNHLYFYWYRQILGQKVEFLVSFYNNEISEKSEIFDDQFSVERPDGSNFTLKIRSTKLEDSAMYFCASRAPGGVKNIQYFGAGTRLSVL.

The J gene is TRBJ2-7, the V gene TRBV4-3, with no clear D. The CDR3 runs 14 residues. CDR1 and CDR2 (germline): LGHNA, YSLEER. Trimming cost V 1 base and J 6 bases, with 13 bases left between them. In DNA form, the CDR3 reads TGCGCCAGCAGCCAAGGCCCAGATGCTGGCGAGCAGTACTTC. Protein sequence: CASSQGPDAGEQYF.

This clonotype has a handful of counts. Here the CDR3 reads CASWTGWANEQFF. CDR3 sequence (DNA): TGTGCCAGCTGGACAGGGTGGGCCAATGAGCAGTTCTTC. The chain joins TRBV6-5 to TRBJ2-1; 8 nucleotides match TRBD1. Germline V gene lookup returns CDR1 MNHEY and CDR2 SVGAGI. The CDR3 totals 13 residues. The J segment lost 6 bases and the V segment lost 8 bases, leaving 6 bases of the junction unmatched.